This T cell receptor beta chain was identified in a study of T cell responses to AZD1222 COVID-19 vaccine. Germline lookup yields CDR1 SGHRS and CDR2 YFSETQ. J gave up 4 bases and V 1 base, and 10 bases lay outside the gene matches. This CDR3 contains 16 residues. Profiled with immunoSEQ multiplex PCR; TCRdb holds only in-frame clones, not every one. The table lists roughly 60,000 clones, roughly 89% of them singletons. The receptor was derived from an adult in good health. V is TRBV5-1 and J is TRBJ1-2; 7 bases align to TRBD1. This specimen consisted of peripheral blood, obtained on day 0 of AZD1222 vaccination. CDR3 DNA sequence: TGCGCCAGCAGCTTGTCGGGACAGAGGGTCGGCTATGGCTACACCTTC. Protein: CASSLSGQRVGYGYTF.